This is a list of T cell receptor beta chains from one sample in a study of shared clonotypes between healthy human individuals. TCRdb keeps only in-frame clones here, not all; method: immunoSEQ multiplex PCR. Here the sample spans roughly 490,000 clones, about 80% being singletons. Sequencing was performed on PBMCs. The origin of the receptors is a woman in her thirties or forties in good health. Some clones in this sample may be carry-over from other donors' samples. CDR3s include the opening cysteine and the closing phenylalanine or tryptophan. Fields, in order: J gene, V gene, CDR3 protein.

>TRBJ2-5|TRBV25-1
CASSDPRGLGGTQYF
>TRBJ1-5|TRBV5-1
CASSLGTDQPQHF
>TRBJ2-2|TRBV29-1
CSVFPKGALAGELFF
>TRBJ2-1|TRBV4-2
CASSQDGGLAGGYNEQFF
>TRBJ2-3|TRBV5-1
CASSRTGTVTTDTQYF
>TRBJ1-1|TRBV28
CASMGVGTEAFF
>TRBJ1-1|TRBV2
CASSYRGLDFF
>TRBJ2-7|TRBV7-8
CASSPWTVVTALSYEQYF
>TRBJ1-5|TRBV6-1
CASSEVSSNQPQHF
>TRBJ2-3|TRBV20-1
CSARSGSTQYF
>TRBJ2-1|TRBV7-9
CASSLGGSGTYNEQFF
>TRBJ2-7|TRBV28
CASSLVNEQYF
>TRBJ1-2|TRBV28
CASSTGGLNYGYTF
>TRBJ2-3|TRBV4-2
CASGPPYTSTDTQYF
>TRBJ2-7|TRBV7-8
CASSLALRLIAGGPGYEQYF
>TRBJ1-4|TRBV7-8
CASSLGVGGELFF
>TRBJ2-1|TRBV21-1
CASSRDSRERSYNEQFF
>TRBJ2-5|TRBV18
CASSRQGQETQYF
>TRBJ2-2|TRBV19
CASRAAGHVSGELFF
>TRBJ1-2|TRBV7-9
CASSPAPGGYTF
>TRBJ1-2|TRBV6-5
CASSPGPRYGYTF
>NA|TRBV7-2
CASSLVQASSYEQYF
>TRBJ2-1|TRBV29-1
CSVEVQAAFTEQFF
>TRBJ1-3|TRBV9
CASSVGGTGAGNTIYF
>TRBJ2-3|TRBV28
CASFSGSRTDTQYF
>TRBJ2-1|TRBV9
CASSPTRGSPYNEQFF
>TRBJ2-7|TRBV7-2
CASSFGVTRPYEQYF
>TRBJ2-2|TRBV11-2
CASSPQGIITGELFF
>TRBJ2-2|TRBV5-1
CASSLGGSGELFF
>TRBJ1-1|TRBV19
CASSTTADTEAFF
>TRBJ2-7|TRBV7-8
CASSLGRSGQSPIYEQYF
>TRBJ2-3|TRBV2
CASSGRTSSSTDTQYF
>TRBJ2-5|TRBV7-2
CASSLTIAGGQETQYF
>TRBJ2-1|TRBV6-5
CASRNHEGDEQFF
>TRBJ1-3|TRBV5-1
CASSLGGRNTIYF
>TRBJ2-7|TRBV7-9
CASSSGNEQYF
>TRBJ2-6|TRBV18
CASSPPIPPGGANVLTF
>TRBJ2-1|TRBV21-1
CASSKDKGGVRNEQFF
>TRBJ1-2|TRBV29-1
CSVDRVTYGYTF
>TRBJ1-2|TRBV14
CASSQGQGYGYTF
>TRBJ2-5|TRBV5-1
CASSPQTTSGGGTQYF
>TRBJ2-3|TRBV4-2
CASSQEDRVGTDTQYF
>TRBJ2-3|TRBV19
CASTQGLSTDTQYF
>TRBJ2-1|TRBV11-2
CASSSRRLAGVGVYNEQFF
>TRBJ2-6|TRBV5-8
CASSSLAGLRYVLTF
>TRBJ2-2|TRBV29-1
CSVGNNANTGELFF
>TRBJ2-7|TRBV27
CASSFEDGSYEQYF
>TRBJ1-1|TRBV7-9
CASSLAVKENTEAFF
>TRBJ1-4|TRBV18
CASSPAFATNEKLFF
>TRBJ1-1|TRBV6-5
CASSYSIGGTEAFF
>TRBJ2-6|TRBV7-7
CASSKPLSAQSRANVLTF
>TRBJ2-2|TRBV7-9
CASSPSGTANTGELFF
>TRBJ2-5|TRBV4-2
CASSKTSGRETQYF
>TRBJ2-1|TRBV11-2
CASSLRDEQFF
>TRBJ1-2|TRBV27
CASSTRTGPYGYTF